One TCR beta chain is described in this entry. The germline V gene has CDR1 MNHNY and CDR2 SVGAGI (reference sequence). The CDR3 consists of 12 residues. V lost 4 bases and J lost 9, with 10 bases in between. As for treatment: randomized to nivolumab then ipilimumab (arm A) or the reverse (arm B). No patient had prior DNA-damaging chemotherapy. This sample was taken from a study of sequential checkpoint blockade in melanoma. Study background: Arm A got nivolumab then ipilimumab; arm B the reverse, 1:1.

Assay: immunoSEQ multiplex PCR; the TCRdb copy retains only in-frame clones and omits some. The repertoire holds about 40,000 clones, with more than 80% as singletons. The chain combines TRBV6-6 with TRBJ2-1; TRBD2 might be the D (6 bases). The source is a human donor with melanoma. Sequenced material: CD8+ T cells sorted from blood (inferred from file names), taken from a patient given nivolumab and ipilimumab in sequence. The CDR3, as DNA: TGTGCCAGCAGTTTAGGAGGGATTGAGCAGTTCTTC. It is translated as CASSLGGIEQFF.